The 5 T cell receptor beta chains below come from one sample, sequenced in a study of blood T cell repertoires in COVID-19. TCRdb keeps only in-frame clones here, not all; method: immunoSEQ multiplex PCR. The table lists about 130,000 clones, about 91% of them singletons. Sequenced input: peripheral blood. The receptors stem from a man aged 45-60 years with acute or convalescent COVID-19.

The chain recombines TRBV6-5 with TRBJ1-1, with a weak D call TRBD1 (6 bases). Germline V CDR1 and CDR2: MNHEY, SVGAGI. The CDR3 has 13 amino acids. The V gene lost 2 bases and the J gene lost 11 bases, with 15 bases spanning the gap. The CDR3 sequence is CASSYDDRRWAFF. The CDR3 DNA sequence: TGTGCCAGCAGTTACGATGACAGGCGGTGGGCTTTCTTT.

The rearrangement uses TRBV4-1 and TRBJ2-7, with a tentative D call TRBD1 (7 bases). V gave up 4 bases and J gave up 3 bases, with 16 bases separating them. The CDR3 is made up of 15 amino acids. Looked up from germline, CDR1 is MGHRA and CDR2 is YSYEKL. CDR3 nucleotide sequence: TGCGCCAGCAGCCTGGGGACAGCGGGTATCTACGAGCAGTACTTC. Protein product: CASSLGTAGIYEQYF.

This clone was detected a few times. The chain carries TRBV5-1 and TRBJ2-7, with TRBD2 identical over 13 bases. The junction had 3 bases not matched to a gene; V was cut back by 0 bases and J by 3 bases. The length of the CDR3 is 16 residues. From germline, CDR1 is SGHRS and CDR2 YFSETQ. CDR3 sequence: CASSLAGTSGIYEQYF. As DNA, the CDR3 is TGCGCCAGCAGCTTGGCCGGGACTAGCGGGATCTACGAGCAGTACTTC.

The rearrangement joins TRBV9 to TRBJ2-2; D is ambiguous. V lost 0 bases, J lost 2 bases, and 11 bases lay in between. Germline-derived CDR1 and CDR2 are SGDLS and YYNGEE. This CDR3 spans 16 amino acids. CDR3 amino acids: CASSVGRSLNTGELFF. CDR3 coding DNA: TGTGCCAGCAGCGTAGGCAGATCCTTAAACACCGGGGAGCTGTTTTTT.

CDR3 DNA sequence: TGTGCCAGCAGCTTGGGGTTTGAGAATCCCGCCGCTAACTATGGCTACACCTTC. This gives the protein CASSLGFENPAANYGYTF. The chain combines TRBV5-4 with TRBJ1-2; no firm D call. The germline V gene has CDR1 SGHNT and CDR2 YYREEE (reference sequence). This CDR3 is built from 18 residues. Trimming left V 0 bases short and J 0 bases short, with 18 bases between.